The following is a T cell receptor beta chain sequence with its context. The target antigen is unknown. The data were taken from a study of shared clonotypes between healthy human individuals. The authors ran the assay at deep level. Only in-frame clones appear in the TCRdb table, and some are missing; sequencing was by immunoSEQ multiplex PCR. The sample holds approximately 1,500,000 clones, roughly 98% seen once. V was pared by 5 bases and J by 8 bases, with 13 bases between. There are 13 residues in the CDR3. Germline V gene sequence: CDR1 MNHEY, CDR2 SVGAGI. Study results and caveats: Only blood was sampled, and tissue TCR repertoires likely differ from blood ones. Memory subsets had estimated richness that was generally smaller than that of naive subsets.

This TCR was sampled from a man aged 25 to 45 in good health. Sequenced input: naive CD4+ T cells sorted from blood. The sample's subset: CD45RA+ positively selected. The chain couples TRBV6-5 to TRBJ2-1; D is undetermined. The chain's CDR3 is CASSRFYGDEQFF. The CDR3 DNA sequence: TGTGCCAGCAGTCGCTTTTATGGCGATGAGCAGTTCTTC.